This TCR beta chain emerged from a study of post-analysis software for immune sequencing data. Looking at the study overall: In terms of disease course, relapsing-remitting, secondary progressive and progressive-relapsing multiple sclerosis were included.

Tagging with unique molecular identifiers was a feature of the TCR beta cDNA libraries. In TCRdb, the PCR reads were re-called with MiXCR into one record per CDR3 protein. The data contain over 700,000 distinct CDR3 sequences, 30% of them singletons. Notes on this clonotype: Its matching antigen is unknown.

Findings of the study overall: Strong co-clustering by F measure was seen for same-batch samples. Patients used a few TRBV segments, including TRBV5-6, TRBV5-1 and TRBV20-1, more often than controls.

The CDR3 spans 16 residues. The V gene's germline CDR1 is MDHEN and CDR2 SYDVKM. V was pared by 5 bases and J by 7 bases, with 22 bases between. The material sequenced was blood. The sequence came from a girl aged 5-17 years with multiple sclerosis. The V gene is TRBV28, the J gene TRBJ2-3; perhaps TRBD1 as D (5 bases). The CDR3 nucleotides read TGTGCCAGCAGTCCGCGCTTGGGGTGGGCAGGGAATACGCAGTATTTT. As protein: CASSPRLGWAGNTQYF.